This TCR beta chain appears in the sequencing data of a study of cytomegalovirus exposure and HLA in healthy donors. Study-wide findings and caveats: In a later analysis, HLA-associated TCR beta chains were more clonally expanded than equally common others. Whilst most TCR sequences proved rare, a subset of public TCRs occurred across many donors. Some V segments, including TRBV6-2 and TRBV6-3, were excluded as indistinguishable. Later analysis showed TCR association rates varying by HLA locus, highest for DRB1 and lowest for HLA-C.

Note on this clone: Antigen unknown.

It was with 60 Vbeta and 13 Jbeta primers that the PCR ran. The protocol was immunoSEQ multiplex PCR, while the TCRdb copy is restricted to in-frame clones and leaves out a portion. The table has about 130,000 clones, around two thirds seen once; the top ten hold 2.1%. Germline loops: CDR1 LNHDA, CDR2 SQIVND (reference sequence). Between the trimmed V and J ends, which lost 7 bases and 4 bases, there was a span of 16 bases. The CDR3 sequence is 14 residues long. The TCR originated in a woman aged 55-69 years in good health and CMV-seropositive. This sequence joins TRBV19 and TRBJ1-1, with D possibly TRBD1 on 6 matching bases. The sequenced sample consisted of PBMCs. The CDR3 DNA reads TGTGCCAGTAATTTTCGCCAGGGGAGCACTGAAGCTTTCTTT. Residues: CASNFRQGSTEAFF. The full variable domain, in which reference TRBV19 and TRBJ1-1 provide the parts outside the CDR3, is DGGITQSPKYLFRKEGQNVTLSCEQNLNHDAMYWYRQDPGQGLRLIYYSQIVNDFQKGDIAEGYSVSREKKESFPLTVTSAQKNPTAFYLCASNFRQGSTEAFFGQGTRLTVV.